The clone carrying this T cell receptor (beta chain) occurred a few times. The CDR3 consists of 13 residues. CDR1 is SGHDT and CDR2 is YYEEEE in the germline V gene. PCR was performed a second time for roughly 7 to 11 cycles using a sample-barcoded 5' primer and a J-beta primer mix. Each of the samples gave a minimum of 2.5 million paired-end reads that contained CDR3. TCRdb reprocessed the 5' RACE reads with MiXCR, giving one entry per CDR3 protein. The repertoire has some 1.5 million distinct CDR3 sequences, approximately 43% of them found once; the top ten carry 4%. Russia was home to the donors, healthy Caucasian individuals aged about 6 to 90. Researchers isolated at least 7 million PBMCs per sample. No fewer than 5 micrograms of total RNA were isolated from every sample. This entry is derived from a study of blood T cells in healthy people across ages.

Source material: blood. The clonotype was recovered from a woman aged 18-29 years in good health. The chain joins TRBV5-6 to TRBJ2-5; 9 nucleotides line up with TRBD1. The J call is uncertain, as TRBJ2-7 better fits the DNA end. The CDR3 DNA sequence: TGTGCCAGCAGCTTCACAGGGGGCGACGAGCAGTACTTC. Protein sequence: CASSFTGGDEQYF.